The present entry profiles one T cell receptor beta chain with its context. Its antigen is not identified. Looked up from germline, CDR1 is SGHTA and CDR2 is FQGNSA. V was pared by 6 bases and J by 1 base, with 15 bases between. This CDR3 comprises 15 residues. This sample was taken from a study of identical twins. The study's findings and limits: Sharing of beta out-of-frame sequences by twins showed a weaker excess. Excess low generation probability was seen in twin-shared out-of-frame alpha sequences. Whereas memory repertoires showed no such difference, abundant cord blood beta clonotypes carried fewer insertions. Models underestimated how often monozygotic twins shared out-of-frame TCR alpha.

TCRdb called the 5' RACE reads again in MiXCR, with one record for every CDR3 protein. The top ten hold about 0.27% of the sample, which has 1.5 million to 2 million distinct CDR3 sequences, 32% seen once. The sequenced sample consisted of cord blood. The genes are TRBV7-2 and TRBJ2-5; D is uncertain. This clonotype originated in a newborn girl in good health. The CDR3 region has the DNA TGTGCCAGCAGAAATCTAGGCCCACTCCAAGAGACCCAGTACTTC. Protein product: CASRNLGPLQETQYF.